A single sample gave rise to the 30 T cell receptor beta chains below, sequenced in a study of T cell repertoires in cytomegalovirus infection. From the reads, TCRdb called clonotypes with MiXCR, one entry per CDR3 protein. The sample has approximately 490,000 distinct CDR3 sequences; approximately 11% are singletons. Material: PBMCs. Receptor source: a human donor in good health (CMV status not recorded). Some clones in this sample may be carry-over from other donors' samples.

The CDR3 loop reads CASSQGLDGGQPQHF. The CDR3 DNA is TGTGCCAGCAGTCAAGGACTCGACGGCGGTCAGCCCCAGCATTTT. The chain combines TRBV27 with TRBJ1-5; D remains unclear. From germline, CDR1 is MNHEY and CDR2 SMNVEV (reference sequence). This CDR3 is 15 amino acids long. The ends were cut back, 5 bases at V and 6 bases at J, with 17 bases in the middle.

This clonotype was recorded at least ten times. The chain joins TRBV2 to TRBJ1-2; maybe TRBD1 (5 bases). Deletions cut 8 bases from V and 4 bases from J, with 20 bases between. CDR3 length: 15 amino acids. Germline assignment: CDR1 SNHLY and CDR2 FYNNEI. The CDR3 DNA sequence: TGTGCCAGCCCGACCTCGGGGCCCCTAGGCTATGGCTACACCTTC. Translation gives CASPTSGPLGYGYTF.

This clonotype showed up many times. The chain is built from TRBV7-3 and TRBJ2-1; 11 bases match TRBD2. Germline CDR1 is SGHTA and CDR2 is FQGTGA. The CDR3 has 22 residues. After removal of 2 bases from V and 0 bases from J, the junction contained 18 bases not matched to a gene. The CDR3 bases are TGTGCCAGCAGCTTACCTCAAGACGGGGCTAGCGGGAGGCAAAGCTCCTACAATGAGCAGTTCTTC. It encodes CASSLPQDGASGRQSSYNEQFF.

This chain joins TRBV28 and TRBJ2-3; no clear D gene. The CDR3 sequence is 14 residues long. Germline values: CDR1 MDHEN, CDR2 SYDVKM. The V gene lost 8 bases and the J gene lost 4 bases, with 16 bases spanning the gap. CDR3: CASWTLMAADTQYF. The CDR3 coding sequence is TGTGCCAGCTGGACCCTGATGGCGGCAGATACGCAGTATTTT.

This clonotype was picked up many times. V is TRBV11-2 and J is TRBJ2-3; D is unresolved. In germline, CDR1 is SGHAT, CDR2 FQNNGV. The CDR3 runs to 11 residues. Trimming stripped 2 bases from V and 7 bases from J, with 4 bases between. CDR3 sequence: CASSLMNTQYF. The CDR3 nucleotides read TGTGCCAGCAGCTTAATGAATACGCAGTATTTT.

This clonotype has at least ten counts. This chain uses TRBV7-3 with TRBJ2-1, with 10 bases identical to TRBD2. This CDR3 comprises 16 residues. In germline, CDR1 is SGHTA, CDR2 FQGTGA. V lost 2 bases, J lost 4 bases, and 5 bases stayed unmatched. The CDR3 DNA is TGTGCCAGCAGCTTAGGGACTAGCGCCCGTTACAATGAGCAGTTCTTC. Amino acid sequence: CASSLGTSARYNEQFF.

The chain links TRBV20-1 to TRBJ2-2; D is possibly TRBD1 (5 bases). Trimming took 2 bases from V and 0 from J, leaving 10 bases between them. Germline V gene lookup returns CDR1 DFQATT and CDR2 SNEGSKA (reference sequence). There are 15 residues in the CDR3. The CDR3 sequence: CSARIQGPNTGELFF. The CDR3 DNA reads TGCAGTGCTAGAATCCAGGGCCCGAACACCGGGGAGCTGTTTTTT.

This clonotype was counted many times. The V gene is TRBV19, the J gene TRBJ1-2, with TRBD1 matching over 7 bases. This CDR3 contains 13 residues. The germline CDR1 and CDR2 sequences are LNHDA and SQIVND (reference sequence). The junction had 3 bases not matched to a gene; V was cut back by 0 bases and J by 8 bases. The CDR3 here is CASSIEQGRGYTF. CDR3 bases: TGTGCCAGTAGTATAGAACAGGGGCGAGGCTACACCTTC.

The sample holds many counts of this clonotype. This chain joins TRBV10-3 and TRBJ1-6, with D possibly matching TRBD1 (6 bases). The CDR3 covers 13 residues. V was trimmed by 6 bases and J by 10 bases, leaving 13 bases between them. Germline CDR1 ENHRY, CDR2 SYGVKD. CDR3 region: CAIRTGGRSPLHF. In DNA, the CDR3 is TGTGCCATCAGGACAGGAGGACGATCACCCCTCCACTTT.

This clonotype was picked up many times. The chain combines TRBV19 with TRBJ1-1; TRBD1 is a possible D gene (6 bases). This CDR3 spans 15 amino acids. The germline CDR1 and CDR2 sequences are LNHDA and SQIVND (reference sequence). With 6 bases removed from V and 2 bases from J, the gap between germline ends came to 16 bases. The CDR3: CASRRPQGANTEAFF. CDR3 sequence (DNA): TGTGCCAGTAGAAGGCCACAGGGCGCTAACACTGAAGCTTTCTTT.

This clonotype was seen only a few times. The V call is TRBV18, the J call TRBJ2-3; TRBD1 matches 7 bases. V lost 3 bases to trimming and J lost 2 bases; unmatched junction nucleotides: 5. CDR3 length: 15 residues. In germline, CDR1 is KGHSH, CDR2 LQKENI. The CDR3 region is CASSPIQGTTDTQYF. The CDR3 DNA sequence: TGTGCCAGCTCACCTATACAGGGGACCACAGATACGCAGTATTTT.

This clonotype was counted ten times or more. Here the CDR3 DNA reads TGTGCCAGCAGCTTAACACAGGGTTCCGGCAATCAGCCCCAGCATTTT. Its protein product is CASSLTQGSGNQPQHF. The chain uses TRBV7-2 and TRBJ1-5; tentative D call: TRBD1 (6 bases). The V and J ends lost 2 bases and 2 bases respectively, with 13 bases between them. Germline CDR1 and CDR2: SGHTA and FQGNSA. The CDR3 is 16 residues long.

At least ten counts were recorded for this clonotype. The chain uses TRBV12-5 and TRBJ2-1, with 13 bases matching TRBD2. J was trimmed by 7 bases and V by 5 bases; bases with no gene match: 5. This CDR3 is 15 amino acids long. Germline CDR1 is LGHNT and CDR2 is FRNRAP. The CDR3 DNA reads as TGTGCTAGTGGTACTACTAGCGGGGGGGGAAATGAGCAGTTCTTC. This translates into CASGTTSGGGNEQFF.

This clonotype was observed a few times. The chain has TRBV28 and TRBJ1-5, with D perhaps matching TRBD1 (5 bases). Germline CDR1 reads MDHEN; CDR2 reads SYDVKM. Trimming shortened V by 5 bases and J by 6 bases, and 17 bases separated the two germline ends. This CDR3 contains 15 residues. The CDR3 DNA reads as TGTGCCAGCAGTGGGGGAAAGATGGGGCTTCAGCCCCAGCATTTT. Translation gives CASSGGKMGLQPQHF.

This sequence joins TRBV20-1 and TRBJ1-2, with D maybe TRBD1 (5 bases). The CDR3 is 14 amino acids. Trimming took off 6 bases at V and 4 bases at J, with 18 bases between the two ends. CDR1 and CDR2 (germline): DFQATT, SNEGSKA (reference sequence). The CDR3 DNA sequence: TGCAGTGCCAGGAGAACGGAGGGGACCTATGGCTACACCTTC. Amino acid sequence: CSARRTEGTYGYTF.

Points on this clonotype: At one of its ends the junction is not consistent with the germline gene, which may arise from a read error. This rearrangement joins TRBV7-6 to TRBJ2-1, with no clear D. The V gene's germline CDR1 is SGHVS and CDR2 FNYEAQ. The CDR3 sequence is 13 residues long. This chain's CDR3 is CVSRKGSYNEQFF. CDR3 sequence (DNA): TGTGTCAGCCGCAAGGGCTCCTACAATGAGCAGTTCTTC.

The table lists this clonotype with many counts. The CDR3 region is CSARDTGRESNQPQHF. The CDR3 nucleotides are TGCAGTGCTAGAGATACGGGGAGAGAGAGCAATCAGCCCCAGCATTTT. The rearrangement joins TRBV20-1 to TRBJ1-5; no clear D gene. The V end was cut by 0 bases, the J end by 1 base, with 13 bases between. This CDR3 is built from 16 residues. CDR1 is DFQATT, CDR2 SNEGSKA, per germline (reference sequence).

The V call is TRBV19, the J call TRBJ1-2, with 7 bases lining up with TRBD1. Germline assignment: CDR1 LNHDA and CDR2 SQIVND (reference sequence). V lost 2 bases and J lost 0; bases outside the gene matches: 6. This CDR3 has 16 amino acids. The CDR3 sequence: CASSISRGTPNYGYTF. As DNA, the CDR3 is TGTGCCAGTAGTATATCCAGGGGGACGCCTAACTATGGCTACACCTTC.

This clonotype was detected many times. The chain couples TRBV7-8 to TRBJ2-2; no clear D gene. The V end lost 4 bases, the J end lost 5 bases, and 8 bases lay between the germline ends. The germline V gene has CDR1 SGHVS and CDR2 FQNEAQ. This CDR3 has 13 amino acids. CDR3 sequence (DNA): TGTGCCAGCAGCTCTTCCCCGACCGGGGAGCTGTTTTTT. This encodes CASSSSPTGELFF. The variable domain in full, completed from reference TRBV7-8 and TRBJ2-2, reads GAGVSQSPRYKVAKRGQDVALRCDPISGHVSLFWYQQALGQGPEFLTYFQNEAQLDKSGLPSDRFFAERPEGSVSTLKIQRTQQEDSAVYLCASSSSPTGELFFGEGSRLTVL.

This clonotype was picked up many times. This chain links TRBV7-9 with TRBJ1-5; D unclear. CDR1 is SEHNR, CDR2 FQNEAQ, per germline (reference sequence). V was cut by 3 bases and J by 5 bases, with 11 bases left in between. This CDR3 has 14 amino acids. CDR3 protein: CASSFDAGDQPQHF. Here the CDR3 DNA reads TGTGCCAGCAGCTTCGACGCGGGAGATCAGCCCCAGCATTTT. Drawing the rest from reference TRBV7-9 and TRBJ1-5, the complete variable domain is DTGVSQNPRHKITKRGQNVTFRCDPISEHNRLYWYRQTLGQGPEFLTYFQNEAQLEKSRLLSDRFSAERPKGSFSTLEIQRTEQGDSAMYLCASSFDAGDQPQHFGDGTRLSIL.

This clonotype has only a few counts. The chain combines TRBV5-4 with TRBJ1-4; D gene unclear. The germline V and J ends were trimmed by 1 base and 4 bases, with 11 bases remaining between them. The germline V gene has CDR1 SGHNT and CDR2 YYREEE (reference sequence). The CDR3 loop spans 15 amino acids. CDR3 residues: CASSLSIGLNEKLFF. In DNA, the CDR3 is TGTGCCAGCAGCTTGAGCATCGGGCTTAATGAAAAACTGTTTTTT.

The table lists this clonotype with a few counts. The rearrangement uses TRBV20-1 and TRBJ2-3; D is unresolved. CDR1 is DFQATT and CDR2 is SNEGSKA in the germline V gene (reference sequence). CDR3 length equals 14 residues. The germline V and J ends were trimmed by 3 bases and 0 bases, with 10 bases remaining between them. CDR3 nucleotide sequence: TGCAGTGCTAGGAAAGAGGCTAGCACAGATACGCAGTATTTT. Translated, it gives CSARKEASTDTQYF.

This clonotype was seen only a few times. This chain joins TRBV29-1 and TRBJ1-2, with 7 nucleotides matching TRBD1. Per the germline V gene, CDR1 is SQVTM and CDR2 is ANQGSEA. The CDR3 contains 13 residues. Germline trimming cut 6 bases from V and 2 bases from J; bases unmatched to any gene: 6. The CDR3 loop is CSVWDSPNYGYTF. The DNA of the CDR3 is TGCAGCGTGTGGGACAGCCCAAACTATGGCTACACCTTC.

This clonotype was picked up many times. The CDR3 loop is CASSLVQRLLGDTQYF. In nucleotides, the CDR3 is TGTGCCAGCAGCTTAGTGCAGCGGTTGCTTGGGGATACGCAGTATTTT. This chain joins TRBV7-8 and TRBJ2-3; a possible D gene is TRBD2 (5 bases). V was trimmed by 1 base and J by 6 bases, leaving 17 bases between them. Germline-derived CDR1 and CDR2 are SGHVS and FQNEAQ. This CDR3 is built from 16 residues.

In this sample, this clonotype turned up many times. The chain recombines TRBV7-8 with TRBJ1-1, with TRBD1 matching over 7 bases. The CDR3 consists of 16 residues. Per the germline V gene, CDR1 is SGHVS and CDR2 is FQNEAQ. V shed 2 bases and J 3 bases; nucleotides not matched to a gene: 9. The CDR3 region has the DNA TGTGCCAGCAGCTTATTTCGACAGGGAAAAGACACTGAAGCTTTCTTT. This gives the protein CASSLFRQGKDTEAFF.

This sequence joins TRBV5-4 and TRBJ1-1; D gene unclear. V was pared by 0 bases and J by 1 base, with 22 bases between. The CDR3 totals 19 residues. The germline CDR1 and CDR2 sequences are SGHNT and YYREEE (reference sequence). DNA for the CDR3: TGTGCCAGCAGCTTGGAAAGATACGTGGAGGGTAGGCCGAACACTGAAGCTTTCTTT. It specifies CASSLERYVEGRPNTEAFF.

Ten or more counts support this clonotype. V usage is TRBV28 and J usage is TRBJ2-4; TRBD1 matches at 9 bases. This CDR3 spans 18 amino acids. The germline V gene encodes CDR1 MDHEN and CDR2 SYDVKM. In DNA form, the CDR3 reads TGTGCTGCTGCGGGACAGGGTACCAAAATTCTAGCCAAAAACATTCAGTACTTC. Amino acid sequence: CAAAGQGTKILAKNIQYF.

This clonotype turned up a few times. The chain joins TRBV19 to TRBJ1-1; TRBD1 might be the D (5 bases). V was shortened by 6 bases and J by 6 bases, with 17 bases between the two germline ends. CDR3 length: 14 residues. The germline V gene encodes CDR1 LNHDA and CDR2 SQIVND (reference sequence). In nucleotides, the CDR3 is TGTGCCAGTAGAGATCAGAGGGGATCATCTGAAGCTTTCTTT. Protein sequence: CASRDQRGSSEAFF.

There are many counts of this clonotype. This chain uses TRBV12-3 or TRBV12-4 with TRBJ1-2; a weak D match, TRBD1 (5 bases). Trimming took off 3 bases at V and 4 bases at J, with 12 bases between the two ends. The length of the CDR3 is 14 residues. For the CDR3, the DNA is TGTGCCAGCAGTTTGGGGCAGGGAGTCTATGGCTACACCTTC. It is translated as CASSLGQGVYGYTF.

The table lists this clonotype with a few counts. The chain links TRBV6-5 to TRBJ2-1, with 7 bases fitting TRBD2. The J segment lost 9 bases and the V segment lost 2 bases, leaving 7 bases of the junction unmatched. The CDR3 sequence is 14 residues long. Looked up from germline, CDR1 is MNHEY and CDR2 is SVGAGI. This CDR3 is CASSYGEGGGEQFF. As DNA, the CDR3 is TGTGCCAGCAGTTACGGGGAGGGCGGGGGTGAGCAGTTCTTC.